A single sample gave rise to the 12 T cell receptor beta chains below, sequenced in a study of CD8 T cells in Susac syndrome. About 0.5 to 1 ug RNA was reverse transcribed with random hexamers. Via MiXCR, TCRdb re-called the immunoSEQ multiplex PCR reads, giving one row per CDR3 protein. Of 78,000 or so distinct CDR3 sequences detected, about 95% appear once; the ten largest clones hold just under 0.4%. Sequencing was done on a sample of CD8+ T cells from PBMCs. The receptors derive from a human donor with multiple sclerosis.

The J gene is TRBJ1-5, the V gene TRBV6-2 or TRBV6-3; D is ambiguous. The CDR3 spans 14 residues. Germline CDR1 MNHEY, CDR2 SVGEGT. Trimming removed 2 bases from V and 10 bases from J, with 15 bases in between. The CDR3 protein is CASSYGHPLDPQHF. The CDR3, as DNA: TGTGCCAGCAGTTACGGTCACCCTTTAGATCCCCAGCATTTT.

This sequence joins TRBV20-1 and TRBJ1-1; the D gene is possibly TRBD1 (5 bases). The CDR3 consists of 12 residues. The germline CDR1 and CDR2 sequences are DFQATT and SNEGSKA (reference sequence). Trimming pared 3 bases from V and 8 bases from J, leaving 13 bases between. CDR3 amino acids: CSARGPGPEAFF. DNA of the CDR3: TGCAGTGCTAGGGGGCCCGGGCCCGAAGCTTTCTTT.

The chain is built from TRBV6-6 and TRBJ2-1; D possibly corresponds to TRBD2 (5 bases). Germline V gives CDR1 MNHNY, CDR2 SVGAGI (reference sequence). Between the trimmed V and J ends, which lost 7 bases and 6 bases, there was a span of 13 bases. CDR3 length: 13 residues. CDR3 amino acids: CASMSGGRNEQFF. The CDR3 region has the DNA TGTGCCAGCATGTCCGGAGGCCGCAATGAGCAGTTCTTC.

The gene calls are TRBV9 and TRBJ2-7; 7 bases match TRBD2. V shed 0 bases, J shed 7 bases, and the junction held 7 bases outside the gene matches. The CDR3 totals 14 residues. In germline, CDR1 is SGDLS, CDR2 YYNGEE. The CDR3 is CASSVVGGGDEQYF. Here the CDR3 DNA reads TGTGCCAGCAGCGTAGTTGGGGGAGGGGATGAGCAGTACTTC.

The genes are TRBV5-6 and TRBJ1-2, with D possibly being TRBD1 (5 bases). Germline V lookup: CDR1 SGHDT, CDR2 YYEEEE. Between the trimmed V and J ends, which lost 5 bases and 0 bases, there was a span of 8 bases. This CDR3 is 13 amino acids long. This CDR3 is CASRRDANYGYTF. CDR3 nucleotide sequence: TGTGCCAGCAGGCGGGACGCTAACTATGGCTACACCTTC.

The gene calls are TRBV2 and TRBJ1-5; 7 bases align to TRBD1. There are 15 residues in the CDR3. Germline V lookup: CDR1 SNHLY, CDR2 FYNNEI. V shed 6 bases and J 2 bases; nucleotides not matched to a gene: 7. The CDR3 bases are TGTGCCAGCAGAGCAAACGACAGGGGCAATCAGCCCCAGCATTTT. Encoded protein: CASRANDRGNQPQHF.

This clonotype occurred a few times. The chain joins TRBV12-3 or TRBV12-4 to TRBJ2-7; the D gene is possibly TRBD1 (5 bases). V gave up 9 bases and J gave up 2 bases, with 11 bases separating them. The CDR3 extends over 12 amino acids. The CDR3 sequence is CASSSGPYEQYF. CDR3 bases: TGTGCCAGTTCCTCAGGGCCCTACGAGCAGTACTTC.

The V call is TRBV10-3, the J call TRBJ2-7, with D perhaps given as TRBD1 or TRBD2 (5 bases each). V lost 5 bases and J lost 2, with 13 bases in between. Germline V gives CDR1 ENHRY, CDR2 SYGVKD. This CDR3 comprises 14 residues. CDR3: CAISPGALAYEQYF. The CDR3 region has the DNA TGTGCCATCAGTCCCGGGGCACTAGCCTACGAGCAGTACTTC.

This clonotype occurred once. The CDR3 sequence is CATSRDRGMNTEAFF. CDR3 nucleotide sequence: TGTGCCACCAGCAGAGACAGGGGGATGAACACTGAAGCTTTCTTT. This chain joins TRBV15 and TRBJ1-1, with 7 bases lining up with TRBD1. The ends lost 0 bases at V and 0 bases at J; junction bases unmatched: 1. This CDR3 contains 15 residues. CDR1 and CDR2 (germline): LNHNV, YYDKDF (reference sequence). The full variable domain, with the rest looked up from reference TRBV15 and TRBJ1-1, is DAMVIQNPRYQVTQFGKPVTLSCSQTLNHNVMYWYQQKSSQAPKLLFHYYDKDFNNEADTPDNFQSRRPNTSFCFLDIRSPGLGDTAMYLCATSRDRGMNTEAFFGQGTRLTVV.

As regards this clonotype: A read error may account for a junction end that differs from germline. This chain connects TRBV6-6 to TRBJ1-2, with D perhaps matching TRBD1 (5 bases). Germline CDR1 is MNHNY and CDR2 is SVGAGI (reference sequence). This CDR3 comprises 14 residues. The CDR3 sequence is CASSYSSGLDYRGF. The CDR3, as DNA: TGTGCCAGCAGTTACTCTTCGGGGCTCGACTACCGGGGTTTC.

V gene TRBV7-9 combines with J gene TRBJ1-3, with TRBD1 identical over 10 bases. The trim removed 11 bases at V and 4 bases at J, leaving 14 bases unmatched. The CDR3 consists of 16 residues. CDR1 and CDR2 (germline): SEHNR, FQNEAQ (reference sequence). The CDR3 DNA reads as TGTGCCGGGGGAGTGACAGGGGGCGCTGAGGGAAACACCATATATTTT. It yields the protein CAGGVTGGAEGNTIYF.

The chain combines TRBV20-1 with TRBJ2-1; 14 bases align to TRBD2. The CDR3 is 16 residues long. Germline V gene lookup returns CDR1 DFQATT and CDR2 SNEGSKA (reference sequence). J was trimmed by 3 bases and V by 7 bases; bases with no gene match: 8. Here the CDR3 reads CSGTGLAGVRYNEQFF. In nucleotides, the CDR3 is TGCAGTGGGACGGGACTAGCGGGAGTTCGCTACAATGAGCAGTTCTTC.